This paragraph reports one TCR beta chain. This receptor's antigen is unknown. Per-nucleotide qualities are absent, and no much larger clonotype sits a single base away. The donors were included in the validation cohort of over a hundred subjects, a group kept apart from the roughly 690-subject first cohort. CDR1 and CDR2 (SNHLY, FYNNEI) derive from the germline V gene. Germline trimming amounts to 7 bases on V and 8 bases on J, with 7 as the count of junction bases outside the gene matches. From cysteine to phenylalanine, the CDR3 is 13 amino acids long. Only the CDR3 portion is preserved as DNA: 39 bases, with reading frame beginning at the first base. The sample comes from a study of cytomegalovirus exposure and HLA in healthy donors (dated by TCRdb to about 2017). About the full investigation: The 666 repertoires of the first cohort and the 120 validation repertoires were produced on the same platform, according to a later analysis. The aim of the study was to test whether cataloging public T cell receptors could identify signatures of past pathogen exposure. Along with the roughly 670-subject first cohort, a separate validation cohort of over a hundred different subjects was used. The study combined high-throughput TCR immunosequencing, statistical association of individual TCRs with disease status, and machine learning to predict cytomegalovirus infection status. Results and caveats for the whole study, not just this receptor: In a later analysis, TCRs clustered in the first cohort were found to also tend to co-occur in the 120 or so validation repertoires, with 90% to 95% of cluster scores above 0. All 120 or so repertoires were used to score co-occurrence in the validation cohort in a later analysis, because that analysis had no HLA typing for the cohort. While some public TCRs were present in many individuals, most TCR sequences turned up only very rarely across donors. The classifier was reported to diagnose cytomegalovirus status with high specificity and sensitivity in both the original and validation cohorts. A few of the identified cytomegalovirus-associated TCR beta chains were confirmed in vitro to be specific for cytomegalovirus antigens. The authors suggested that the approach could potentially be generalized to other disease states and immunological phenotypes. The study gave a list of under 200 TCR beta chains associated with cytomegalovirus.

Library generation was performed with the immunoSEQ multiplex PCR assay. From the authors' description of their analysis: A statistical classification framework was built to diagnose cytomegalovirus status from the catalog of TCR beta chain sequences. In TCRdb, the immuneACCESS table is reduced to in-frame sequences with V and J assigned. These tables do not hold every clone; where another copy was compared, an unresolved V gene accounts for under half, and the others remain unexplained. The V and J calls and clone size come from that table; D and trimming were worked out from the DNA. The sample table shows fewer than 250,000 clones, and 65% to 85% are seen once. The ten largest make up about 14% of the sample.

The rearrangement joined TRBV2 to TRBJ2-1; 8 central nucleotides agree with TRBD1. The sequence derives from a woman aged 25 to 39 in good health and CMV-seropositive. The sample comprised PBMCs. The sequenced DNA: TGTGCCAGCACACAGGGGGGAGTCTATGAGCAGTTCTTC. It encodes CASTQGGVYEQFF.